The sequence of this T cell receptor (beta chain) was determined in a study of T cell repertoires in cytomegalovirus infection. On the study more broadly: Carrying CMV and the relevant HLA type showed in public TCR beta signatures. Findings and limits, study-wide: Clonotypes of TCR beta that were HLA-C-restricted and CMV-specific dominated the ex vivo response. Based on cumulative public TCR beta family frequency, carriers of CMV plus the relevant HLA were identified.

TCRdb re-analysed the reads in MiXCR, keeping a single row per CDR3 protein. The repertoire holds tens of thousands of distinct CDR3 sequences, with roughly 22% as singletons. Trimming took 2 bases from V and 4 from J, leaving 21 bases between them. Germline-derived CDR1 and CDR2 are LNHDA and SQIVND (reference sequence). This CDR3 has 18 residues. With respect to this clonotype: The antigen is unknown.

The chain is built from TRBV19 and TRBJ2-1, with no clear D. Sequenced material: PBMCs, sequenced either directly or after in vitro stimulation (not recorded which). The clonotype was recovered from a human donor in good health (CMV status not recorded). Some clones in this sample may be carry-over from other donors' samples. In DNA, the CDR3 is TGTGCCAGTAGTATACTACACCCTCCCGACACGGAATACAATGAGCAGTTCTTC. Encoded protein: CASSILHPPDTEYNEQFF.